This TCR beta chain is from a study of graft-versus-host responses after intestinal transplantation. Study summary: Uniformly, recipients were administered anti-thymocyte globulin induction with subsequent tacrolimus and steroids for roughly three years.

Per the germline V gene, CDR1 is MNHEY and CDR2 is SMNVEV (reference sequence). CDR3 length: 16 amino acids. The trim removed 8 bases at V and 0 bases at J, leaving 3 bases unmatched. TCRdb keeps only in-frame clones here, not all; method: immunoSEQ multiplex PCR. This sample has roughly 120,000 clones; 85% to 95% occur once, and the top ten carry more than 3%. Worth noting for this clone: Its antigen is unidentified.

Study-wide results and limits: GvH clones turned up in recipient marrow; some had shown up first in ileum or blood.

This TCR came from a human donor who received an intestinal transplant. The sequences come from unstimulated CD8+ T cells sorted from spleen or lymph node cells, collected before intestinal transplant. This chain links TRBV27 with TRBJ2-1; 14 nucleotides align to TRBD2. The CDR3 loop is CASRTSGRLSYNEQFF. DNA of the CDR3: TGTGCCAGCCGGACTAGCGGGAGGCTCTCCTACAATGAGCAGTTCTTC.